This TCR beta chain was recorded in a study of cytotoxic CD8 clonotypes in ibrutinib-treated CLL. Sequenced by immunoSEQ multiplex PCR; TCRdb stores in-frame clones only, minus some. The data show about 120,000 clones, under 70% seen once. Germline V gives CDR1 SNHLY, CDR2 FYNNEI. The CDR3 spans 13 residues. The V end lost 7 bases, the J end lost 5 bases, and 14 bases lay between the germline ends. The sequence derives from a human donor with chronic lymphocytic leukemia. The sample here was PBMCs, taken after 24 months of ibrutinib treatment. This chain links TRBV2 with TRBJ2-5; no clear D. The CDR3 DNA reads TGTGCCAGCAAGCTAGGGTCACGGGAGACCCAGTACTTC. This translates into CASKLGSRETQYF.